Below are 30 T cell receptor beta chains sequenced from a single sample in a study of spatial heterogeneity in lung cancer. Time point: sample taken at primary tumor resection. TCRdb recomputed calls from the 5' RACE reads with MiXCR, one row per CDR3 protein. Of roughly 3,500 distinct CDR3 sequences listed, around 3.5% are singletons. The sample was lung tissue, taken at surgery. Receptors originate from a human donor with early-stage non-small cell lung cancer.

This clonotype was seen more than once but under ten times. This beta chain slipped into a library made for alpha chains as a stray read, so its size is not meaningful. The chain is built from TRBV20-1 and TRBJ2-2; possible D gene TRBD1, 6 bases. The V end lost 5 bases, the J end lost 4 bases, and 14 bases lay between the germline ends. CDR3 size: 14 residues. Germline V gives CDR1 DFQATT, CDR2 SNEGSKA (reference sequence). CDR3 loop: CSASGALGTGELFF. CDR3 DNA: TGCAGTGCTTCAGGGGCCCTGGGCACCGGGGAGCTGTTTTTT.

There are a few counts of this clonotype. This beta chain is an unintended read in a library built for alpha chains; its size means little. The chain joins TRBV12-3 or TRBV12-4 to TRBJ2-7; 11 nucleotides match TRBD2. This CDR3 contains 14 residues. V trimming: 8 bases; J trimming: 2 bases; junction bases outside the gene matches: 5. The CDR3 spells CASVLAGATYEQYF. CDR3 bases: TGTGCCAGCGTACTAGCGGGGGCGACCTACGAGCAGTACTTC.

Notes on this clonotype: Because this beta chain is a stray read in a library intended to capture alpha chains, its abundance should not be given much weight. The chain couples TRBV11-2 to TRBJ1-1; D remains ambiguous. V lost 2 bases and J 7 bases, leaving 17 bases between the germline ends. CDR1 is SGHAT and CDR2 is FQNNGV in the germline V gene. CDR3 size: 15 residues. The CDR3 reads CASSLTRGGLNEAFF. CDR3 in DNA: TGTGCCAGCAGCTTAACCCGAGGAGGGCTGAATGAAGCTTTCTTT.

By proportion, this clonotype is medium-sized (0.01 to 0.1%). This beta chain represents an off-target read in a library built for alpha chains; its size is of limited meaning. The chain couples TRBV4-1 to TRBJ2-1; D unclear. Germline V gene sequence: CDR1 MGHRA, CDR2 YSYEKL. Trimming stripped 2 bases from V and 6 bases from J, with 11 bases between. The CDR3 totals 14 residues. CDR3 loop: CASSQPFRSNEQFF. The CDR3 DNA reads as TGCGCCAGCAGCCAACCTTTTCGGAGCAATGAGCAGTTCTTC.

By share of the sample, this clonotype is medium-sized. Within a library made for alpha chains, this beta chain is off target, and its count is uninformative. This chain links TRBV2 with TRBJ2-5, with 7 bases matching TRBD1. Germline values: CDR1 SNHLY, CDR2 FYNNEI. The J segment lost 3 bases and the V segment lost 8 bases, leaving 9 bases of the junction unmatched. The CDR3 totals 14 residues. CDR3: CASAFGTAKETQYF. The CDR3 bases are TGTGCCAGCGCTTTTGGGACAGCGAAAGAGACCCAGTACTTC.

This clonotype was counted at least ten times. This beta chain turned up in a library designed for alpha chains; as an off-target read, its abundance says little. This chain connects TRBV2 to TRBJ1-3; 7 bases fit TRBD1. The ends lost 0 bases at V and 4 bases at J; junction bases unmatched: 3. CDR3 length: 15 amino acids. Per germline, CDR1 SNHLY and CDR2 FYNNEI. CDR3 DNA: TGTGCCAGCAGTGAAGCCAGGGGGATAGGAAACACCATATATTTT. This sequence encodes CASSEARGIGNTIYF.

By share, this clonotype ranks as medium-sized (0.01 to 0.1%). Since it is a stray read in a library aimed at alpha chains, this beta chain has a size that is not meaningful. The V gene is TRBV11-2, the J gene TRBJ1-1; perhaps TRBD1 as D (5 bases). This CDR3 is built from 13 residues. The germline V and J ends were trimmed by 4 bases and 3 bases, with 9 bases remaining between them. The germline V gene encodes CDR1 SGHAT and CDR2 FQNNGV. This chain's CDR3 is CASSSTGDTEAFF. CDR3 DNA sequence: TGTGCCAGCAGCTCAACAGGAGACACTGAAGCTTTCTTT.

In this sample, this clonotype is medium-sized. This beta chain is an unintended read in a library built for alpha chains; its size means little. The rearrangement joins TRBV5-1 to TRBJ2-5; unclear D gene. The V gene's germline CDR1 is SGHRS and CDR2 YFSETQ. The length of the CDR3 is 13 residues. V lost 2 bases and J lost 3, with 8 bases in between. The CDR3 sequence is CASSFVEEETQYF. CDR3 sequence (DNA): TGCGCCAGCAGCTTTGTAGAAGAAGAGACCCAGTACTTC.

This clonotype showed up many times. With the library built for alpha chains, this beta chain is off target and its frequency is not meaningful. CDR3 sequence (DNA): TGCAGTGCTCTGAGGGGCTACACCTTC. It encodes CSALRGYTF. The rearrangement links TRBV20-1 to TRBJ1-2; D unresolved. Trimming stripped 5 bases from V and 8 bases from J, with 6 bases between. There are 9 residues in the CDR3. Germline CDR1 is DFQATT and CDR2 is SNEGSKA (reference sequence).

Ten or more counts support this clonotype. This beta chain is a stray sequence in a library constructed for alpha chains; its clone size is not meaningful. CDR3 DNA: TGTGCCAGCAGTTGGGTCATGAGCAATCAGCCCCAGCATTTT. This gives the protein CASSWVMSNQPQHF. This chain connects TRBV28 to TRBJ1-5; D not certain. CDR1 is MDHEN and CDR2 is SYDVKM in the germline V gene. Deletions cut 4 bases from V and 1 base from J, with 8 bases between. CDR3 length: 14 residues.

This clonotype is judged medium-sized. Since it is a stray read in a library aimed at alpha chains, this beta chain has a size that is not meaningful. The chain couples TRBV19 to TRBJ2-4, with 9 bases fitting TRBD2. Germline V gene lookup returns CDR1 LNHDA and CDR2 SQIVND (reference sequence). This CDR3 has 14 amino acids. With V trimmed by 5 bases and J by 7 bases, 6 bases remained unmatched. The CDR3 loop reads CASSLRGGRNIQYF. The CDR3, as DNA: TGTGCCAGTAGTCTGCGGGGGGGCCGCAACATTCAGTACTTC.

This clonotype rates as medium-sized. The library was prepared for alpha chains; this beta chain is a stray read, so its frequency means little. The chain employs TRBV10-2 and TRBJ1-6; 8 nucleotides align to TRBD1. This CDR3 contains 13 residues. Per germline, CDR1 WSHSY and CDR2 SAAADI. J gave up 8 bases and V 10 bases, and 7 bases lay outside the gene matches. CDR3 residues: CATKDRVDSPLHF. The DNA of the CDR3 is TGCGCCACCAAGGACAGGGTAGATTCACCCCTCCACTTT.

By proportion, this clonotype is medium-sized. This beta chain appears as a stray read in a library generated for alpha chains; its size is not informative. V and J are TRBV5-5 and TRBJ2-7, with no clear D. The CDR3 length is 11 residues. Trimming took 3 bases from V and 3 from J, leaving 4 bases between them. Germline assignment: CDR1 SGHKS and CDR2 YYEKEE (reference sequence). The CDR3 sequence: CASSSDYEQYF. The CDR3, as DNA: TGTGCCAGCAGCTCCGACTACGAGCAGTACTTC.

By its share, this clonotype is medium-sized. This beta chain slipped into a library made for alpha chains as a stray read, so its size is not meaningful. V usage is TRBV29-1 and J usage is TRBJ2-2; D unclear. Germline CDR1 is SQVTM and CDR2 is ANQGSEA. V was shortened by 3 bases and J by 6 bases, with 8 bases between the two germline ends. The CDR3 totals 12 residues. As DNA, the CDR3 is TGCAGCGTTGAGGAGAATCCCGGGGAGCTGTTTTTT. Translation gives CSVEENPGELFF.

This clonotype rates as medium-sized. Little can be read into the size of this beta chain, an off-target read in a library designed for alpha chains. The J gene is TRBJ2-1, the V gene TRBV29-1; 7 positions match TRBD1. The CDR3 has 16 amino acids. Germline-derived CDR1 and CDR2 are SQVTM and ANQGSEA. The trim removed 2 bases at V and 0 bases at J, leaving 7 bases unmatched. DNA of the CDR3: TGCAGCGTTGAATCTCCGGACAGGAGCTCCTACAATGAGCAGTTCTTC. This encodes CSVESPDRSSYNEQFF.

This clonotype was recorded a few times. Because the library targeted alpha chains, this beta chain is an off-target read whose size means little. The chain is built from TRBV4-3 and TRBJ1-2, with D possibly TRBD1 on 5 matching bases. From germline, CDR1 is LGHNA and CDR2 YSLEER. V was pared by 0 bases and J by 8 bases, with 16 bases between. The CDR3 length is 15 residues. This CDR3 is CASSQDGIQGRGYTF. The CDR3 region has the DNA TGCGCCAGCAGCCAAGATGGAATCCAGGGACGCGGCTACACCTTC.

This clonotype has a count of ten or more. This beta chain slipped into a library made for alpha chains as a stray read, so its size is not meaningful. This chain joins TRBV6-6 and TRBJ1-2, with D possibly being TRBD1 (5 bases). Germline lookup yields CDR1 MNHNY and CDR2 SVGAGI (reference sequence). The CDR3 extends over 15 amino acids. Trimming cost V 4 bases and J 6 bases, with 18 bases left between them. The CDR3 DNA sequence: TGTGCCAGCAGTTTTCCCGTGGGGGGATGGAATGGCTACACCTTC. It specifies CASSFPVGGWNGYTF.

Judged by abundance, this clonotype is medium-sized. This beta chain represents an off-target read in a library built for alpha chains; its size is of limited meaning. The chain carries TRBV25-1 and TRBJ1-5, with D unclear. The CDR3 has 14 residues. The germline V and J ends were trimmed by 9 bases and 6 bases, with 18 bases remaining between them. Germline CDR1 MGHDK, CDR2 SYGVNS. CDR3 sequence reads: CASGGAGAGQPQHF. CDR3 in DNA: TGTGCCAGTGGCGGCGCAGGCGCCGGTCAGCCCCAGCATTTT.

In this sample, this clonotype is medium-sized. In a library made to pick up alpha chains, this beta chain is a stray read with a size that means little. The chain couples TRBV5-1 to TRBJ2-2; TRBD1 matches 7 bases. V lost 4 bases, J lost 0 bases, and 3 bases stayed unmatched. The CDR3 spans 15 residues. Germline CDR1 SGHRS, CDR2 YFSETQ. DNA for the CDR3: TGCGCCAGCAGCCCGACAGGGACGAACACCGGGGAGCTGTTTTTT. As protein: CASSPTGTNTGELFF.

By sample share, this clonotype is medium-sized (0.01 to 0.1%). This beta chain is an unintended read in a library built for alpha chains; its size means little. The chain carries TRBV29-1 and TRBJ2-3; TRBD1 is a possible D gene (5 bases). This CDR3 region has 18 residues. Germline CDR1 reads SQVTM; CDR2 reads ANQGSEA. V lost 0 bases to trimming and J lost 2 bases, with 21 bases between them. CDR3 amino acids: CSVEDQGRVGIDTDTQYF. The CDR3, as DNA: TGCAGCGTTGAAGATCAGGGCAGGGTCGGAATAGACACAGATACGCAGTATTTT.

This clonotype turned up a few times. This beta chain appears as a stray read in a library generated for alpha chains; its size is not informative. The chain recombines TRBV3-1 with TRBJ1-2, with no clear D. Trimming took off 0 bases at V and 2 bases at J, with 4 bases between the two ends. The CDR3 loop spans 13 amino acids. Germline loops: CDR1 LGHDT, CDR2 YNNKEL (reference sequence). CDR3 coding DNA: TGTGCCAGCAGCCAAGAAGGAAACTATGGCTACACCTTC. Translation gives CASSQEGNYGYTF.

This clonotype has ten or more counts. With the library built for alpha chains, this beta chain is off target and its frequency is not meaningful. This chain joins TRBV9 and TRBJ2-7; no clear D. V lost 2 bases to trimming and J lost 2 bases, with 14 bases between them. The germline gives CDR1 SGDLS, CDR2 YYNGEE. The CDR3 runs 15 residues. CDR3 sequence (DNA): TGTGCCAGCAGCGTTGACCCGGGCCAAACCTACGAGCAGTACTTC. Translating gives CASSVDPGQTYEQYF.

At least ten counts were recorded for this clonotype. This beta chain lies outside the target of a library built for alpha chains; its clone size means little. The rearrangement joins TRBV12-3 or TRBV12-4 to TRBJ1-1; D uncertain. This CDR3 has 12 amino acids. The V end was cut by 5 bases, the J end by 5 bases, with 9 bases between. The DNA for the CDR3 is TGTGCCAGCAGTCAGGCCGTAACTGAAGCTTTCTTT. Translated, it gives CASSQAVTEAFF.

This clonotype is labeled medium-sized. This beta chain lies outside the target of a library built for alpha chains; its clone size means little. This chain uses TRBV5-5 with TRBJ1-3; D remains unclear. Trimming shortened V by 0 bases and J by 0 bases, and 10 bases separated the two germline ends. Germline values: CDR1 SGHKS, CDR2 YYEKEE (reference sequence). The CDR3 is 16 residues long. Here the CDR3 DNA reads TGTGCCAGCAGCTTGGAAGAGGTCCTCTCTGGAAACACCATATATTTT. Its protein product is CASSLEEVLSGNTIYF. The variable domain in full, completed from reference TRBV5-5 and TRBJ1-3, reads DAGVTQSPTHLIKTRGQQVTLRCSPISGHKSVSWYQQVLGQGPQFIFQYYEKEERGRGNFPDRFSARQFPNYSSELNVNALLLGDSALYLCASSLEEVLSGNTIYFGEGSWLTVV.

This clonotype was observed many times. This beta chain was picked up by a library intended for alpha chains and is off target, so its count carries little meaning. V usage is TRBV12-3 or TRBV12-4 and J usage is TRBJ1-5; 7 nucleotides match TRBD1. CDR3 length: 15 residues. V trimming: 6 bases; J trimming: 2 bases; junction bases outside the gene matches: 7. The CDR3 sequence is CASRIGTVGNQPQHF. In nucleotides, the CDR3 is TGTGCCAGCAGGATAGGGACAGTGGGCAATCAGCCCCAGCATTTT.

By sample fraction, this clonotype is medium-sized. This beta chain is off target for a library built for alpha chains, so its abundance means little. This rearrangement joins TRBV20-1 to TRBJ2-4; TRBD1 matches at 8 bases. Germline V CDR1 and CDR2: DFQATT, SNEGSKA (reference sequence). J gave up 8 bases and V 6 bases, and 18 bases lay outside the gene matches. This CDR3 is 16 amino acids long. This CDR3 reads CSAKKGRGQIGHIQYF. CDR3 coding DNA: TGCAGTGCCAAAAAGGGCAGGGGGCAGATTGGGCACATTCAGTACTTC.

This clonotype was seen ten or more times. This beta chain is a stray read from a library made for alpha chains; its abundance is not meaningful. Here the CDR3 reads CSVDEGYTEAFF. The CDR3 DNA reads TGCAGTGTTGACGAGGGTTACACTGAAGCTTTCTTT. The chain has TRBV20-1 and TRBJ1-1, with D uncertain. The germline V gene has CDR1 DFQATT and CDR2 SNEGSKA (reference sequence). CDR3 length: 12 amino acids. Trimming removed 7 bases at V and 3 bases at J, with 12 bases between.

Relative to its sample, this clonotype is medium-sized. A library prepared for alpha chains yielded this beta chain as an off-target read; its size is of little meaning. In DNA form, the CDR3 reads TGTGCCAGCAGTTCCGCGGGAGGAGGAAACACCATATATTTT. It encodes CASSSAGGGNTIYF. This sequence joins TRBV6-1 and TRBJ1-3; unclear D gene. Germline V gene lookup returns CDR1 MNHNS and CDR2 SASEGT. V lost 5 bases, J lost 4 bases, and 12 bases lay in between. The CDR3 has 14 amino acids.

Turning to this clonotype: This beta chain was picked up by a library intended for alpha chains and is off target, so its count carries little meaning. The rearrangement joins TRBV12-3 or TRBV12-4 to TRBJ2-5; a possible D gene is TRBD1 (6 bases). V was trimmed by 2 bases and J by 5 bases, leaving 18 bases between them. The CDR3 covers 16 residues. The CDR3: CASSLRSQGRGETQYF. CDR3 DNA: TGTGCCAGCAGTTTACGGTCGCAGGGTAGGGGGGAGACCCAGTACTTC.

Judged by abundance, this clonotype is medium-sized (0.01 to 0.1%). Because this beta chain is a stray read in a library intended to capture alpha chains, its abundance should not be given much weight. V gene TRBV6-2 or TRBV6-3 combines with J gene TRBJ1-6, with unresolved D. There are 14 residues in the CDR3. The germline V gene has CDR1 MNHEY and CDR2 SVGEGT. The V end lost 4 bases, the J end lost 7 bases, and 11 bases lay between the germline ends. The CDR3 is CASSWTERNSPLHF. The CDR3 nucleotides are TGTGCCAGCAGTTGGACGGAGAGAAATTCACCCCTCCACTTT.